The following is a T cell receptor (beta chain) sequence with its context. The antigen remains unidentified. A single base separates this from a much larger clone, so it may be a read error. The CDR3 extends over 10 amino acids. V dropped 3 bases and J dropped 8 bases, with 7 bases sitting between them. Looked up from germline, CDR1 is GTSNPN and CDR2 is SVGIG (reference sequence). Measured with immunoSEQ multiplex PCR; TCRdb has only the in-frame clones, and not every one. The sample lists about 2 million clones; roughly 95% were seen once. This entry belongs to a study of shared clonotypes between healthy human individuals. Overall study findings and caveats: It was only blood that was sampled, and tissue repertoires likely differ.

The V gene is TRBV30, the J gene TRBJ1-2; D ambiguous. The sample consisted of naive CD4+ T cells sorted from blood. The sample's subset: CD45RA+ positively selected. The source is a man younger than 30 in good health. In DNA form, the CDR3 reads TGTGCCTGGAGGGCCGCGGGCTACACCTTC. It yields the protein CAWRAAGYTF.